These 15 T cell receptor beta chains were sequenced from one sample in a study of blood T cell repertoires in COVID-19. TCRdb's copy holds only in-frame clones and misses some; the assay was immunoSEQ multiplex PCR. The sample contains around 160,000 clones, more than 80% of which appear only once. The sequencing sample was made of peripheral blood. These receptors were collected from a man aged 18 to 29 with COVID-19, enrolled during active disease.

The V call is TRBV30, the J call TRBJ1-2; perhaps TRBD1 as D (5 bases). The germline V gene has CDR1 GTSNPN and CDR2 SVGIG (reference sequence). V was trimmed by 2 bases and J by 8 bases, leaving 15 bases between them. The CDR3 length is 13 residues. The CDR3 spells CAWSRARGTGYTF. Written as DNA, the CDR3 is TGTGCCTGGAGTCGAGCAAGGGGCACGGGCTACACCTTC.

The CDR3: CASSYWERRNTEAFF. As DNA, the CDR3 is TGTGCCAGCAGTTACTGGGAGAGGAGAAACACTGAAGCTTTCTTT. The rearrangement links TRBV6-2 or TRBV6-3 to TRBJ1-1; D gene ambiguous. The CDR3 sequence is 15 residues long. The germline CDR1 and CDR2 sequences are MNHEY and SVGEGT. Trimming shortened V by 1 base and J by 2 bases, and 11 bases separated the two germline ends.

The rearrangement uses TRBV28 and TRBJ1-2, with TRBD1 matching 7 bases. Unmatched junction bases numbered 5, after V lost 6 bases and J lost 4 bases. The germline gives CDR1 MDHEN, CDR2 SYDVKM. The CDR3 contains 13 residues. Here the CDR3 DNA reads TGTGCCAGCAGCCCGGGACAGAGCTATGGCTACACCTTC. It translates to CASSPGQSYGYTF.

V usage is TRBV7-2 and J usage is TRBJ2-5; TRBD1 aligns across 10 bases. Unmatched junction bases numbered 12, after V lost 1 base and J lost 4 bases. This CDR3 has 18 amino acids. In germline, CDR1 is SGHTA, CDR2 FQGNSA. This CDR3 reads CASSLEILGWTGGETQYF. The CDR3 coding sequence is TGTGCCAGCAGCTTAGAAATTCTCGGTTGGACAGGGGGAGAGACCCAGTACTTC.

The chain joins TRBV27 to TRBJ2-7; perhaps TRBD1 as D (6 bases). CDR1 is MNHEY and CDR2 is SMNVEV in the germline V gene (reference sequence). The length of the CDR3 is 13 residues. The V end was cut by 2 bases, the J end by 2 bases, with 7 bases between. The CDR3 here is CASSLNRAYEQYF. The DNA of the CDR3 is TGTGCCAGCAGTTTAAACAGGGCCTACGAGCAGTACTTC.

As DNA, the CDR3 is TGTGCCAGCAGTCCGGAGAGGGGGCTTACCGGGGCCAACGTCCTGACTTTC. Encoded protein: CASSPERGLTGANVLTF. The chain is built from TRBV25-1 and TRBJ2-6; TRBD1 agrees at 7 bases. The CDR3 has 17 residues. Trimming cost V 5 bases and J 4 bases; bases outside gene matches: 11. Germline V CDR1 and CDR2: MGHDK, SYGVNS.

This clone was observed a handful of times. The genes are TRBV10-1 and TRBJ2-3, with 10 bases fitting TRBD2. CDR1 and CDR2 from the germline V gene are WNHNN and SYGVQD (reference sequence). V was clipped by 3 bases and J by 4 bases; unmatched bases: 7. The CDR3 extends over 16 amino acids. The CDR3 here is CASSEIAGGRADTQYF. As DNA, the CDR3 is TGCGCCAGCAGTGAAATAGCGGGAGGTCGTGCAGATACGCAGTATTTT.

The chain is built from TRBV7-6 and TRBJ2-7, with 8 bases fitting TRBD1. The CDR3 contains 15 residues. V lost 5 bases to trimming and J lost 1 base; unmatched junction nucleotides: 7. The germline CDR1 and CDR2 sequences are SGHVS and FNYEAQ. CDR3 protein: CASSPDRGGSYEQYF. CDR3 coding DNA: TGTGCCAGCAGCCCCGACAGGGGAGGTTCCTACGAGCAGTACTTC.

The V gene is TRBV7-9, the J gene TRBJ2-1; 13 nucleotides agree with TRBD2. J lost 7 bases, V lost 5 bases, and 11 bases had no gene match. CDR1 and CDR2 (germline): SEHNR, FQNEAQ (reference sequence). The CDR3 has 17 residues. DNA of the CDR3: TGTGCCAGCAGCCCCCGATGGACTAGCGGGAGTAAGAATGAGCAGTTCTTC. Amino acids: CASSPRWTSGSKNEQFF.

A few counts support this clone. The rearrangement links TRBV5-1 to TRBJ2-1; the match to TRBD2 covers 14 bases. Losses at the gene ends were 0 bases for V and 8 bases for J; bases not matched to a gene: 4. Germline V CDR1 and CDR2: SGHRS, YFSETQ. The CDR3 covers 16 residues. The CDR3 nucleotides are TGCGCCAGCAGCTTGGGGGGACTAGCGGGAGTCCATGAGCAGTTCTTC. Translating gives CASSLGGLAGVHEQFF. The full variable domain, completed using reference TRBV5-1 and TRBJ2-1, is KAGVTQTPRYLIKTRGQQVTLSCSPISGHRSVSWYQQTPGQGLQFLFEYFSETQRNKGNFPGRFSGRQFSNSRSEMNVSTLELGDSALYLCASSLGGLAGVHEQFFGPGTRLTVL.

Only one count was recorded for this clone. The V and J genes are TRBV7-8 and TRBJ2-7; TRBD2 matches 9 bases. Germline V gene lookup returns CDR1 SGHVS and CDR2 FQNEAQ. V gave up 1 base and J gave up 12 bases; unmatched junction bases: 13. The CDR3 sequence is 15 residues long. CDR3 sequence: CASSLDETSGQRRYF. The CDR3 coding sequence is TGTGCCAGCAGCTTAGATGAGACTAGCGGTCAACGACGGTACTTC.

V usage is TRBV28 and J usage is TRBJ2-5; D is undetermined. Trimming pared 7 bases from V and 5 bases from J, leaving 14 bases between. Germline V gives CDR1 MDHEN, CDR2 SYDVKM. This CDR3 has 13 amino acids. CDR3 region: CASIPAGRETQYF. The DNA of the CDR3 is TGTGCCAGCATTCCGGCAGGTCGGGAGACCCAGTACTTC. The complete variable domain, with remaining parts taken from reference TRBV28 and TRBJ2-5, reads DVKVTQSSRYLVKRTGEKVFLECVQDMDHENMFWYRQDPGLGLRLIYFSYDVKMKEKGDIPEGYSVSREKKERFSLILESASTNQTSMYLCASIPAGRETQYFGPGTRLLVL.

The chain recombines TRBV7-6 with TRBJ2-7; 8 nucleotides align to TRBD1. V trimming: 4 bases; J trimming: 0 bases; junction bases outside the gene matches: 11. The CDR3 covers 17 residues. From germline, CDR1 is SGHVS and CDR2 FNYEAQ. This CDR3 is CASSWGPGQDSSYEQYF. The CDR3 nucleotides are TGTGCCAGCAGCTGGGGCCCGGGACAGGATAGCTCCTACGAGCAGTACTTC.

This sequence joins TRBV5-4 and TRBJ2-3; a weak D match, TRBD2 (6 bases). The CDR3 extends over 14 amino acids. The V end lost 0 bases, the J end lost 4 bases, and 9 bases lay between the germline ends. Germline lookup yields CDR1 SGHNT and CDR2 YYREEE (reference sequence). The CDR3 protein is CASSLGGRPDTQYF. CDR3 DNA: TGTGCCAGCAGCTTGGGGGGGAGGCCAGATACGCAGTATTTT.

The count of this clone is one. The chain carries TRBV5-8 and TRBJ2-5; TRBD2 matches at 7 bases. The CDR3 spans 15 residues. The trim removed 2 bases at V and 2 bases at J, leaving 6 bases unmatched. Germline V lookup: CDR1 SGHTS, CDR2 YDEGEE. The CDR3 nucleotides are TGTGCCAGCAGCTTCGGCCTAGCGGATCAAGAGACCCAGTACTTC. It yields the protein CASSFGLADQETQYF.